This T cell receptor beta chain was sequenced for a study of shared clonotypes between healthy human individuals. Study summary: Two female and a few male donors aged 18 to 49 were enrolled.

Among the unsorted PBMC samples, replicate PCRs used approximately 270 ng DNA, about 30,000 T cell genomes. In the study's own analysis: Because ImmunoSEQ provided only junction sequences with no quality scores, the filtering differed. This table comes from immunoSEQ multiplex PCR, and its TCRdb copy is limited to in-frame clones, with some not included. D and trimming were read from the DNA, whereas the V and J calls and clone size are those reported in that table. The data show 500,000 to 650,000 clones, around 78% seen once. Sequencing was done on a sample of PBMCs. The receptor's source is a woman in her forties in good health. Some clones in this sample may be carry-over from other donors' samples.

CDR3 DNA sequence: TGTGCCTTCAGGGCGAACTCCGACGCGGGGGAGCTGTTTTTT. It translates to CAFRANSDAGELFF. This chain connects TRBV30 to TRBJ2-2; tentatively, D is TRBD1 (5 bases). The CDR3 has 14 residues. CDR1 and CDR2 from the germline V gene are GTSNPN and SVGIG (reference sequence). V lost 7 bases to trimming and J lost 8 bases, with 20 bases between them.